A selection of T cell receptor beta chains follows, all from one sample in a study of T cells in Graves' hyperthyroidism and ophthalmopathy. A single record per CDR3 protein comes from TCRdb applying MiXCR to the multiplex PCR reads. The data hold hundreds of thousands of distinct CDR3 sequences, with roughly 13% observed a single time. Sequencing used blood. These receptors came from a man between 50 and 59 years old with Graves' ophthalmopathy. CDR3s include the opening cysteine and the closing phenylalanine or tryptophan. The order of the fields is V gene, D gene, J gene, clone size, CDR3 protein, CDR3 DNA. A D gene is named only where the DNA matches it firmly. A row's size may be missing; if present it is once, few, many or a size class.

v_gene: TRBV5-6; d_gene: TRBD2; j_gene: TRBJ2-1; abundance: few; CDR3aa: CASSLRTSGIYNEQFF; CDR3nt: TGTGCCAGCAGCTTGCGGACTAGCGGCATATACAATGAGCAGTTCTTC
v_gene: TRBV9; d_gene: .; j_gene: TRBJ2-7; abundance: .; CDR3aa: CASSSGGGSEQYF; CDR3nt: TGTGCCAGCAGTTCGGGTGGGGGGAGCGAGCAGTACTTC
v_gene: TRBV29-1; d_gene: .; j_gene: TRBJ2-5; abundance: many; CDR3aa: CSGFGSEETQYF; CDR3nt: TGCAGCGGATTCGGGAGCGAGGAGACCCAGTACTTC
v_gene: TRBV5-4; d_gene: .; j_gene: TRBJ2-1; abundance: few; CDR3aa: CASSLDGNRAINEQFF; CDR3nt: TGTGCCAGCAGCTTGGATGGAAACAGGGCAATCAATGAGCAGTTCTTC
v_gene: TRBV27; d_gene: TRBD2; j_gene: TRBJ2-3; abundance: many; CDR3aa: CASSLLAGADTQYF; CDR3nt: TGTGCCAGCAGCTTACTAGCGGGAGCAGATACGCAGTATTTT
v_gene: TRBV7-9; d_gene: .; j_gene: TRBJ1-6; abundance: many; CDR3aa: CASSFGSPLGRGVSNSPLHF; CDR3nt: TGTGCCAGCAGCTTTGGTTCACCTCTGGGTAGGGGTGTCTCTAATTCACCCCTCCACTTT
v_gene: TRBV20-1; d_gene: .; j_gene: TRBJ1-5; abundance: many; CDR3aa: CSAMNRVWQPQHF; CDR3nt: TGCAGTGCTATGAACAGGGTTTGGCAGCCCCAGCATTTT
v_gene: TRBV19; d_gene: TRBD1; j_gene: TRBJ1-5; abundance: .; CDR3aa: CAIGQGENQPQHF; CDR3nt: TGTGCCATCGGACAGGGAGAAAATCAGCCCCAGCATTTT
v_gene: TRBV20-1; d_gene: .; j_gene: TRBJ2-5; abundance: many; CDR3aa: CSARVSGARETQYF; CDR3nt: TGCAGTGCTAGGGTATCGGGAGCGCGAGAGACCCAGTACTTC
v_gene: TRBV20-1; d_gene: TRBD2; j_gene: TRBJ2-7; abundance: .; CDR3aa: CSARRRTSSYEQYF; CDR3nt: TGCAGTGCTAGAAGGCGGACTAGCTCCTACGAGCAGTACTTC
v_gene: TRBV19; d_gene: .; j_gene: TRBJ1-4; abundance: .; CDR3aa: CASRAYRAMDEKLFF; CDR3nt: TGTGCCAGTCGAGCATATAGGGCAATGGATGAAAAACTGTTTTTT
v_gene: TRBV3-1; d_gene: .; j_gene: TRBJ1-1; abundance: many; CDR3aa: CASSQEGRSRAFF; CDR3nt: TGTGCCAGCAGCCAAGAAGGACGATCGAGGGCTTTCTTT
v_gene: TRBV3-1; d_gene: .; j_gene: TRBJ1-2; abundance: many; CDR3aa: CASSQGFGDGYTF; CDR3nt: TGTGCCAGCAGCCAAGGATTCGGGGACGGCTACACCTTC
v_gene: TRBV20-1; d_gene: TRBD2; j_gene: TRBJ2-1; abundance: many; CDR3aa: CSAKRGTSGRNNEQFF; CDR3nt: TGCAGTGCTAAAAGGGGGACTAGCGGGAGAAACAATGAGCAGTTCTTC
v_gene: TRBV7-8; d_gene: TRBD1; j_gene: TRBJ1-5; abundance: many; CDR3aa: CASSPGTVNQPQHF; CDR3nt: TGTGCCAGCAGCCCCGGGACAGTAAATCAGCCCCAGCATTTT
v_gene: TRBV25-1; d_gene: .; j_gene: TRBJ2-7; abundance: .; CDR3aa: CASSEGGGYYEQYF; CDR3nt: TGTGCCAGCAGTGAAGGGGGCGGGTACTACGAGCAGTACTTC
v_gene: TRBV20-1; d_gene: .; j_gene: TRBJ2-1; abundance: many; CDR3aa: CSARDAGRWTYNEQFF; CDR3nt: TGCAGTGCTAGAGATGCAGGGAGGTGGACCTACAATGAGCAGTTCTTC
v_gene: TRBV20-1; d_gene: TRBD2; j_gene: TRBJ2-3; abundance: many; CDR3aa: CSAGSGRGADTQYF; CDR3nt: TGCAGTGCTGGAAGCGGGAGGGGCGCAGATACGCAGTATTTT
v_gene: TRBV6-1; d_gene: TRBD1; j_gene: TRBJ1-5; abundance: .; CDR3aa: CASKSGTGVGQPQHF; CDR3nt: TGTGCCAGCAAATCCGGGACAGGGGTTGGTCAGCCCCAGCATTTT
v_gene: TRBV29-1; d_gene: .; j_gene: TRBJ1-6; abundance: few; CDR3aa: CSARQDNNSPLHF; CDR3nt: TGCAGCGCGCGACAGGACAATAATTCACCCCTCCACTTT
v_gene: TRBV10-3; d_gene: TRBD2; j_gene: TRBJ2-2; abundance: .; CDR3aa: CAIRDTGGNTGELFF; CDR3nt: TGTGCCATCAGGGACACGGGGGGAAACACCGGGGAGCTGTTTTTT
v_gene: TRBV6-1; d_gene: .; j_gene: TRBJ2-7; abundance: many; CDR3aa: CASSEAPGRYEQYF; CDR3nt: TGTGCCAGCAGTGAAGCGCCCGGGCGCTACGAGCAGTACTTC
v_gene: TRBV5-6; d_gene: .; j_gene: TRBJ1-6; abundance: .; CDR3aa: CASSSRGGTYSPLHF; CDR3nt: TGTGCCAGCAGCTCCAGAGGGGGAACATATTCACCCCTCCACTTT
v_gene: TRBV2; d_gene: .; j_gene: TRBJ2-3; abundance: many; CDR3aa: CASSDYLDSSTDTQYF; CDR3nt: TGTGCCAGCAGTGATTACTTGGACTCTAGCACAGATACGCAGTATTTT
v_gene: TRBV18; d_gene: TRBD2; j_gene: TRBJ2-1; abundance: .; CDR3aa: CASSPLILGGSGEQFF; CDR3nt: TGTGCCAGCTCACCACTCATCTTGGGCGGGAGTGGCGAGCAGTTCTTC
v_gene: TRBV18; d_gene: TRBD2; j_gene: TRBJ2-1; abundance: many; CDR3aa: CASSAIDSRLAGDNEQFF; CDR3nt: TGTGCCAGCTCCGCCATTGATTCTCGACTAGCGGGTGACAATGAGCAGTTCTTC
v_gene: TRBV3-1; d_gene: TRBD1; j_gene: TRBJ2-7; abundance: many; CDR3aa: CASSQAAGQAGEQYF; CDR3nt: TGTGCCAGCAGCCAGGCCGCAGGACAGGCCGGCGAGCAGTACTTC
v_gene: TRBV4-2; d_gene: TRBD2; j_gene: TRBJ2-3; abundance: many; CDR3aa: CASSQLQAGGSDTQYF; CDR3nt: TGTGCCAGCAGCCAATTGCAAGCGGGAGGGTCAGATACGCAGTATTTT
v_gene: TRBV18; d_gene: .; j_gene: TRBJ1-3; abundance: many; CDR3aa: CATGTGNTIYF; CDR3nt: TGTGCCACGGGGACTGGAAACACCATATATTTT
v_gene: TRBV5-6; d_gene: .; j_gene: TRBJ2-7; abundance: many; CDR3aa: CASSLPPGYEQYF; CDR3nt: TGTGCCAGCAGCCTACCTCCCGGCTACGAGCAGTACTTC
v_gene: TRBV28; d_gene: TRBD1; j_gene: TRBJ2-3; abundance: many; CDR3aa: CASSPTRMWTGGVGDKDTQYF; CDR3nt: TGTGCCAGCAGTCCTACTAGAATGTGGACAGGGGGCGTCGGGGACAAGGATACGCAGTATTTT
v_gene: TRBV9; d_gene: TRBD2; j_gene: TRBJ2-7; abundance: .; CDR3aa: CASSSGGGQVTYEQYF; CDR3nt: TGTGCCAGCAGCTCCGGGGGAGGGCAAGTGACATACGAGCAGTACTTC
v_gene: TRBV7-9; d_gene: .; j_gene: TRBJ1-1; abundance: .; CDR3aa: CASSKPGLRNTEAFF; CDR3nt: TGTGCCAGCAGTAAACCGGGACTGAGGAACACTGAAGCTTTCTTT
v_gene: TRBV20-1; d_gene: .; j_gene: TRBJ1-2; abundance: few; CDR3aa: CSARNLGTEYGYTF; CDR3nt: TGCAGTGCTAGGAACCTAGGGACTGAATATGGCTACACCTTC
v_gene: TRBV20-1; d_gene: .; j_gene: TRBJ1-6; abundance: few; CDR3aa: CSARDAGISPLHF; CDR3nt: TGCAGTGCTAGAGACGCAGGGATCTCACCCCTCCACTTT
v_gene: TRBV9; d_gene: .; j_gene: TRBJ2-3; abundance: .; CDR3aa: CASSKTAGTDTQYF; CDR3nt: TGTGCCAGCAGCAAGACCGCAGGCACAGATACGCAGTATTTT
v_gene: TRBV20-1; d_gene: TRBD1; j_gene: TRBJ1-2; abundance: .; CDR3aa: CSAPDRGVHGYTF; CDR3nt: TGCAGTGCGCCAGACAGGGGCGTCCATGGCTACACCTTC
v_gene: TRBV30; d_gene: .; j_gene: TRBJ2-7; abundance: many; CDR3aa: CAWSVGLNYEQYF; CDR3nt: TGTGCCTGGAGTGTAGGGCTGAACTACGAGCAGTACTTC
v_gene: TRBV24-1; d_gene: TRBD2; j_gene: TRBJ2-1; abundance: many; CDR3aa: CATQREGYNEQFF; CDR3nt: TGTGCCACCCAGCGGGAGGGTTACAATGAGCAGTTCTTC
v_gene: TRBV7-2; d_gene: .; j_gene: TRBJ2-7; abundance: few; CDR3aa: CASSLGTASYEQYF; CDR3nt: TGTGCCAGCAGCTTAGGGACAGCCTCCTACGAGCAGTACTTC
v_gene: TRBV6-5; d_gene: .; j_gene: TRBJ2-1; abundance: many; CDR3aa: CASSYSPRFVHNEQFF; CDR3nt: TGTGCCAGCAGTTACTCACCCAGATTCGTGCACAATGAGCAGTTCTTC
v_gene: TRBV2; d_gene: TRBD2; j_gene: TRBJ2-1; abundance: .; CDR3aa: CASSDRRTSGTYNEQFF; CDR3nt: TGTGCCAGCAGTGATCGGAGGACTAGCGGGACCTACAATGAGCAGTTCTTC
v_gene: TRBV5-1; d_gene: .; j_gene: TRBJ2-1; abundance: few; CDR3aa: CASSLGQGNNEQFF; CDR3nt: TGCGCCAGCAGCTTGGGTCAGGGGAACAATGAGCAGTTCTTC
v_gene: TRBV3-1; d_gene: .; j_gene: TRBJ1-5; abundance: many; CDR3aa: CASSPVDSNQPQHF; CDR3nt: TGTGCCAGCAGCCCTGTTGATAGCAATCAGCCCCAGCATTTT